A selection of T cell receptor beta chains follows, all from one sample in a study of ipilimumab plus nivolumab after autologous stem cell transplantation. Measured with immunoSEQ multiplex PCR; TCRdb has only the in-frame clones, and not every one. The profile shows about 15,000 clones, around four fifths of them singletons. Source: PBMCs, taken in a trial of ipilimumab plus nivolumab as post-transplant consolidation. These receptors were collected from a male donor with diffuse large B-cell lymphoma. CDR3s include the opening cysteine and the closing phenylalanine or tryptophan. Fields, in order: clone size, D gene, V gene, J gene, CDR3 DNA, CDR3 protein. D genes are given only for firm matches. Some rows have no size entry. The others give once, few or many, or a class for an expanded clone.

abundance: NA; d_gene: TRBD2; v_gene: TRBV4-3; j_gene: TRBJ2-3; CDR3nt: TGCGCCAGCAGCCAACAGCTAGCGGGGGGGCCGAAAGATACGCAGTATTTT; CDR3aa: CASSQQLAGGPKDTQYF
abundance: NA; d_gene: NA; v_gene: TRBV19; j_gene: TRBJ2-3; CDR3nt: TGTGCCAGTAGTATAGCGCCAGGGTCCCCCTCCAATGCAGATACGCAGTATTTT; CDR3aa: CASSIAPGSPSNADTQYF
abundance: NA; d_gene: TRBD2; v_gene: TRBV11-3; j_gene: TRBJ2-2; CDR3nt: TGTGCCAGCAGCTTAGAGGGACTAGCGAACACCGGGGAGCTGTTTTTT; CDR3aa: CASSLEGLANTGELFF
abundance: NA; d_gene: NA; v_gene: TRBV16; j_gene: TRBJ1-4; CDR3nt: TGTGCCAGCAGCCAATCACGACAGACTAATGAAAAACTGTTTTTT; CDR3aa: CASSQSRQTNEKLFF
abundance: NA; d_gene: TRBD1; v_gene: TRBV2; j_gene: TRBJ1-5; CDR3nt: TGTGCCAGCAGGGACAGGGATCATAGCAATCAGCCCCAGCATTTT; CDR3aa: CASRDRDHSNQPQHF
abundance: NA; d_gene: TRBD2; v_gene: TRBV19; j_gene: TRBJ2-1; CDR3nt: TGTGCCAGTAGTACATGGACTAGCGGGGGGGACTCCTACAATGAGCAGTTCTTC; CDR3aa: CASSTWTSGGDSYNEQFF
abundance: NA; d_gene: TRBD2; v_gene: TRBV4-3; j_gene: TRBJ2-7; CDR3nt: TGCGCCAGCAGCCAAGATCTTAGCGGGGGGAGTGAGCAGTACTTC; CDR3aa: CASSQDLSGGSEQYF
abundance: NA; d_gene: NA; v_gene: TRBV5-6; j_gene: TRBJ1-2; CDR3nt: TGTGCCAGCAGCCTATTCTCCGGGGGACGGGATGGCTACACCTTC; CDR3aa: CASSLFSGGRDGYTF
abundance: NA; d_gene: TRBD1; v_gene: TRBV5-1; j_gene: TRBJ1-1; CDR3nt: TGCGCCAGCAGCTTGGATTACCGGGACAGGTACAAGGTCACTGAAGCTTTCTTT; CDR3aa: CASSLDYRDRYKVTEAFF
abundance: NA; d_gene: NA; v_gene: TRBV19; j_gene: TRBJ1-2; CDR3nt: TGTGCCAGTATAGTAGGGGAACCAGCTAACTATGGCTACACCTTC; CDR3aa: CASIVGEPANYGYTF
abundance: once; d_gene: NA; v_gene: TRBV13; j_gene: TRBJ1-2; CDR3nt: TGTGCCAGCAGCTTAATAACTAACTATGGCTACACCTTC; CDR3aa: CASSLITNYGYTF
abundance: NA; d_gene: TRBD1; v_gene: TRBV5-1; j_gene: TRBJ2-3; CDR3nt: TGCGCCAGCAGCTCACAGGGGGCAAGTACAGATACGCAGTATTTT; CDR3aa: CASSSQGASTDTQYF
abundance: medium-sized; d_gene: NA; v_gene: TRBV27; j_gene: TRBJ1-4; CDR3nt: TGTGCCAGCAGTTCCGAGGGGGGAGAAAAACTGTTTTTT; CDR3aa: CASSSEGGEKLFF
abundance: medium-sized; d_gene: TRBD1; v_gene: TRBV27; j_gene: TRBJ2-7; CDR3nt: TGTGCCAGCAGTTTGGGACAGGGCCTGGGAGAGCAGTACTTC; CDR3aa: CASSLGQGLGEQYF
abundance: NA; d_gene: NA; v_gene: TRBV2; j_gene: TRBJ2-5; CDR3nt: TGTGCCAGCAAGTTAGGACACCTCAATGGTGAGACCCAGTACTTC; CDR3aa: CASKLGHLNGETQYF
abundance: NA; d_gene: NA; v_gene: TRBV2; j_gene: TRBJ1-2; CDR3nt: TGTGCCAGCAGTCAAGCACGGGACATTCTCTCATCGGGGGGCTACACCTTC; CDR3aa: CASSQARDILSSGGYTF
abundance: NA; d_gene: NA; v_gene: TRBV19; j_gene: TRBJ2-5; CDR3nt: TGTGCCAGTAGTATAACCACCCAAGAGACCCAGTACTTC; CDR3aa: CASSITTQETQYF
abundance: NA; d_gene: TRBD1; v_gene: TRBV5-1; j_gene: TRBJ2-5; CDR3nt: TGCGCCAGCAGCTTTGACAGGGAATCAGAGACCCAGTACTTC; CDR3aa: CASSFDRESETQYF
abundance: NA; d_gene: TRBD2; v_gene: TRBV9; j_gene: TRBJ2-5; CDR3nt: TGTGCCAGCAGTAGCGGGGGGGCGGAGTGGGAGACCCAGTACTTC; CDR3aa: CASSSGGAEWETQYF
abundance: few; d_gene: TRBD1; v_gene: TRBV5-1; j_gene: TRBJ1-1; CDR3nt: TGCGCCAGCAGCTTACAGGGGGCGAACACTGAAGCTTTCTTT; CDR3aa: CASSLQGANTEAFF
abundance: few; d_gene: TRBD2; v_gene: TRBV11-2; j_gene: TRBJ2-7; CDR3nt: TGTGCCAGCAGCTTAGTGGTAGGACTAGGCGAGCAGTACTTC; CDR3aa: CASSLVVGLGEQYF
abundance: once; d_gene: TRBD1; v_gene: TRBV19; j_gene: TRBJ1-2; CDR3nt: TGTGCCAGTAGTATCCAGACAGGGCTGAGGGGCTACACCTTC; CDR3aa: CASSIQTGLRGYTF
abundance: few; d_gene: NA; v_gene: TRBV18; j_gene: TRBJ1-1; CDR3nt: TGTGCCAGCTCACGGGCCATCGAGAACACTGAAGCTTTCTTT; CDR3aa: CASSRAIENTEAFF
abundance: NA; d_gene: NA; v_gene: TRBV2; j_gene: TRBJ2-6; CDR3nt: TGTGCCAGCCGGGGGACATCCTTAGGGGCCAACGTCCTGACTTTC; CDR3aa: CASRGTSLGANVLTF
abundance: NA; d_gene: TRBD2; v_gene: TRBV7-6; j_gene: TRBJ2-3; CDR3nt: TGTGCCAGCAGTCCAATCCCTGGACTAGCGGGGGGCCCATCCGCAGATACGCAGTATTTT; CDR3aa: CASSPIPGLAGGPSADTQYF
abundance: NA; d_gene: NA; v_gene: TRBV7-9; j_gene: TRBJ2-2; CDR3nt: TGTGCCAGCAGCCCCCAGGGTTCCGGGGAGCTGTTTTTT; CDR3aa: CASSPQGSGELFF
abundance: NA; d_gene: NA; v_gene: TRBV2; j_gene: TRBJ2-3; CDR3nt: TGTGCCAGCAGCCCGGACACAGATACGCAGTATTTT; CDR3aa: CASSPDTDTQYF
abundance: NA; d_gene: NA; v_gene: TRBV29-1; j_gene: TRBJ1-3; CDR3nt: TGCAGCGTTGAAGTCGGGGTGGGTAACACCATATATTTT; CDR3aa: CSVEVGVGNTIYF
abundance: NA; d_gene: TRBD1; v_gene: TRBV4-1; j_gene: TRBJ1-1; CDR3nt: TGCGCCAGCAGCCAAGATCCAGGGGGCTGGTGGGACACTGAAGCTTTCTTT; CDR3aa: CASSQDPGGWWDTEAFF
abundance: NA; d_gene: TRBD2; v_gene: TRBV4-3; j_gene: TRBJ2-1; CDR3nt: TGCGCCAGCAGCCAAGCCATCCCGGGACTAGCGGGGGGTGGTCCCAATGAGCAGTTCTTC; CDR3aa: CASSQAIPGLAGGGPNEQFF
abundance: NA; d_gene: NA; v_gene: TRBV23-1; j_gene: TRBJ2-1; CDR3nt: TGCGCCAGCAGTCTAAGGTCGGTCTACAATGAGCAGTTCTTC; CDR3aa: CASSLRSVYNEQFF
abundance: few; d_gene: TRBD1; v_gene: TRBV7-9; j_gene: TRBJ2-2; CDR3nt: TGTGCCAGCAGCTTACCCCGGTCGGACAGGGACACCGGGGAGCTGTTTTTT; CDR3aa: CASSLPRSDRDTGELFF
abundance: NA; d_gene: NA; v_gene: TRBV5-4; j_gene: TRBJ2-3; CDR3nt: TGTGCCAGCAGCTTGGAGGGGAGCGGAAATACGCAGTATTTT; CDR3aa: CASSLEGSGNTQYF
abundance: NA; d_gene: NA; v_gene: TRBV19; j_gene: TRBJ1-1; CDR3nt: TGTGCCAGTAGTAGGGAGGGCAGTTCCCAAGCTTTCTTT; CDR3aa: CASSREGSSQAFF
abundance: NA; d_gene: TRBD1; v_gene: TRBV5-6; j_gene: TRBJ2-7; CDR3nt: TGTGCCAGCAGCTCGGGGACAGGATACTCCTACGAGCAGTACTTC; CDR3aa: CASSSGTGYSYEQYF
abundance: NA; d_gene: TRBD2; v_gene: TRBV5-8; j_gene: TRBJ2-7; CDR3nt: TGTGCCAGCAGTTTCCTAGCGGGGGCCGGCGAGCAGTACTTC; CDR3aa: CASSFLAGAGEQYF
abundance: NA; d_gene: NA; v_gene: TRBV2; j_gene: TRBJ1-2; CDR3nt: TGTGCCAGCAGTGAACCCTGGACCCCGGACAATGGCTACACCTTC; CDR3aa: CASSEPWTPDNGYTF
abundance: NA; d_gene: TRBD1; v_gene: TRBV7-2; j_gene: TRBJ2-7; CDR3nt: TGTGCCAGCAGCTTCGGACAGGGGGCGTCCTACGAGCAGTACTTC; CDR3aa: CASSFGQGASYEQYF
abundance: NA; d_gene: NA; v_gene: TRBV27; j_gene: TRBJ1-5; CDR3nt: TGTGCCAGCGGGGGAGGGGTTCGCAATCAGCCCCAGCATTTT; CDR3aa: CASGGGVRNQPQHF
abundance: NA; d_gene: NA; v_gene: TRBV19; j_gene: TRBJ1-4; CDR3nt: TGTGCCAGTAGTGCCCAGATGACAGGAGCAACTAATGAAAAACTGTTTTTT; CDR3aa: CASSAQMTGATNEKLFF
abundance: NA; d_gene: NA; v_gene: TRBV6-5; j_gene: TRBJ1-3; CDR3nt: TGTGCCAGCACCCCGCGTCGGGCCTCTGGAAACACCATATATTTT; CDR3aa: CASTPRRASGNTIYF